Listed below are T cell receptor beta chains from one sample, sequenced in a study of blood T cell repertoires in COVID-19. Some clones are missing from TCRdb's copy, which holds only in-frame ones; the method was immunoSEQ multiplex PCR. The repertoire consists of hundreds of thousands of clones, with around 86% occurring once and the leading ten covering around 1.5%. Material: peripheral blood. The receptors derive from a woman in her forties who had recovered from COVID-19. CDR3s include the opening cysteine and the closing phenylalanine or tryptophan. The D gene is left open where the match is weak. Clone size appears in some rows only: once, few, many, or a class for an expanded clone.

V: TRBV19
size: .
length: 14
J: TRBJ1-2
D: .
DNA: TGTGCCAGTAGTATTTTAAGAGCTAACTATGGCTACACCTTC
CDR3: CASSILRANYGYTF

V: TRBV5-1
size: once
length: 14
J: TRBJ1-6
D: TRBD1
DNA: TGCGCCAGCAGCGCAGGACAGGTGTCGGGACCCCTCCACTTT
CDR3: CASSAGQVSGPLHF

V: TRBV12-5
size: .
length: 18
J: TRBJ2-4
D: .
DNA: TGTGCTAGTGGTTCTATACTCGACAGTAGAGTAGCCAAAAACATTCAGTACTTC
CDR3: CASGSILDSRVAKNIQYF

V: TRBV6-1
size: once
length: 15
J: TRBJ1-6
D: .
DNA: TGTGCCAGCAGTGAAGCGCCTGCGGGGCATTCACCCCTCCACTTT
CDR3: CASSEAPAGHSPLHF

V: TRBV21-1
size: .
length: 16
J: TRBJ2-1
D: .
DNA: TGTGCCAGCAGCACCACGACTAGCGGGGGCGGGGATGAGCAGTTCTTC
CDR3: CASSTTTSGGGDEQFF

V: TRBV5-4
size: .
length: 15
J: TRBJ1-2
D: .
DNA: TGTGCCAGCAGCCCCCGCGGGGGTAGGGACTATGGCTACACCTTC
CDR3: CASSPRGGRDYGYTF

V: TRBV12-5
size: .
length: 13
J: TRBJ2-3
D: .
DNA: TGTGCTAGTGGTTTCCACGGTCCAGATACGCAGTATTTT
CDR3: CASGFHGPDTQYF

V: TRBV5-4
size: many
length: 12
J: TRBJ2-1
D: .
DNA: TGTGCCAGCAGCTACCAGGGCTATGAGCAGTTCTTC
CDR3: CASSYQGYEQFF

V: TRBV11-3
size: .
length: 14
J: TRBJ1-1
D: TRBD1
DNA: TGTGCCAGCCCGAGGGGACACAGGGGGGCTGAAGCTTTCTTT
CDR3: CASPRGHRGAEAFF

V: TRBV11-2
size: .
length: 14
J: TRBJ1-2
D: .
DNA: TGTGCCAGCAGCTTGGGGAGAGGAACCTATGGCTACACCTTC
CDR3: CASSLGRGTYGYTF

V: TRBV19
size: .
length: 16
J: TRBJ2-1
D: .
DNA: TGTGCCAGTAGTATAGAGACATGGGGCCCCTACAATGAGCAGTTCTTC
CDR3: CASSIETWGPYNEQFF

V: TRBV7-7
size: .
length: 17
J: TRBJ1-5
D: TRBD1
DNA: TGTGCTAGCAGCCTTTCCCCCGGGACAGGGGTGGATCAGCCCCAGCATTTT
CDR3: CASSLSPGTGVDQPQHF